This TCR beta chain was sequenced during a study of T cell responses to AZD1222 COVID-19 vaccine (dated by TCRdb to 2020 to 2022). With respect to the entire study: AZD1222 recipients whose second dose came at about 4 weeks and those whose second dose came at about 12 weeks were combined into one group, since spike-specific TCR depth and breadth did not differ between the two schedules. A total of 240 or so trial participants underwent TCR sequencing, of whom nearly 210 had received two doses of AZD1222 and around 26 had received two doses of the MenACWY control vaccine. Enrollment into the trials was organized by age into subgroups of 18-55, 56-69 and 70-plus years, and those subgroups contained roughly 150, 30 and 60 TCR-sequenced participants, respectively. Broad study findings and their caveats: Only 5 to 7 AZD1222 recipients were SARS-CoV-2 seropositive at baseline, limiting conclusions about previously exposed vaccinees. The whole spike protein was spanned by vaccine-associated CD4 TCRs, and dominant responses were seen in regions 160-218 and 743-854. After two AZD1222 doses, spike-specific TCR breadth and depth were significantly higher than at day 0 and than in MenACWY recipients. In the small 56-69-year group, the increase in depth fell short of significance, most likely because of low power. Participants were mostly white British and included more females than males, and it was suggested by the authors that clonal diversity may have been underestimated. Because no day 14 peak-response samples were available, repertoires were characterized only after the peak T cell response. Nearly half of unique spike-specific TCRs reportedly recognized epitopes outside regions mutated in the B.1.351 and B.1.1.7 variants.

CDR3 length: 15 amino acids, cysteine to phenylalanine. Just the 45-base CDR3 DNA is kept, in frame starting at base 1. CDR1 SGHRS and CDR2 YFSETQ are derived from the germline V gene. Trimming costs V 1 base and J 8 bases, and their ends lie 13 bases apart. This clone came up a few times. This clone's antigen is unknown. No clone much larger than this one lies a single base away; base qualities are absent. The CDR3 regions of human TCRbeta chains were subjected to immunosequencing. The authors' pipeline ran thus. TCRs in the repertoires were matched against a reference library of SARS-CoV-2-specific TCRs that had been generated with the MIRA antigen-specificity platform. Breadth meant the fraction of unique TCRs that were SARS-CoV-2-associated, whereas depth meant the fraction of total T cells that were SARS-CoV-2-associated. Using the MIRA data, each spike-specific TCR was assigned both to the spike region to which the TCR was reactive and to a CD4 or CD8 class. Log10-transformed breadth and depth values were compared by one-way ANOVA with Sidak's multiple comparisons tests. This is the immuneACCESS table as TCRdb keeps it, with only in-frame sequences that have V and J called. A part of the clones is gone; compared with another copy, unresolved V genes explain less than half, and the rest is unexplained. V and J calls plus clone size are reproduced from that table; the DNA served to infer D and trimming. The table for this sample lists 120,000 or so clones; approximately 88% of them were counted only once. The top ten clones comprise about 27% of the sample.

Sample time point, as interpreted from the label and publication: baseline before first vaccination. Vaccinee samples were obtained from the UK trials COV001 and COV002, which included a single-blind randomized controlled phase 2/3 trial of AZD1222 (ChAdOx1 nCoV-19) in healthy adults. For TCRbeta chain sequencing, PBMC samples were collected from trial participants at day 0 and at day 28 after the second dose. The chain is encoded by TRBV5-1 joined to TRBJ1-6; the D gene is perhaps TRBD1, on 6 matching bases. The input for sequencing was peripheral blood, taken on day 0 of AZD1222 vaccination. The origin of this receptor is an adult in good health. The DNA is TGCGCCAGCAGCTTGTCCGCCAGGGGAGATTCACCCCTCCACTTT. Translated, this gives CASSLSARGDSPLHF.